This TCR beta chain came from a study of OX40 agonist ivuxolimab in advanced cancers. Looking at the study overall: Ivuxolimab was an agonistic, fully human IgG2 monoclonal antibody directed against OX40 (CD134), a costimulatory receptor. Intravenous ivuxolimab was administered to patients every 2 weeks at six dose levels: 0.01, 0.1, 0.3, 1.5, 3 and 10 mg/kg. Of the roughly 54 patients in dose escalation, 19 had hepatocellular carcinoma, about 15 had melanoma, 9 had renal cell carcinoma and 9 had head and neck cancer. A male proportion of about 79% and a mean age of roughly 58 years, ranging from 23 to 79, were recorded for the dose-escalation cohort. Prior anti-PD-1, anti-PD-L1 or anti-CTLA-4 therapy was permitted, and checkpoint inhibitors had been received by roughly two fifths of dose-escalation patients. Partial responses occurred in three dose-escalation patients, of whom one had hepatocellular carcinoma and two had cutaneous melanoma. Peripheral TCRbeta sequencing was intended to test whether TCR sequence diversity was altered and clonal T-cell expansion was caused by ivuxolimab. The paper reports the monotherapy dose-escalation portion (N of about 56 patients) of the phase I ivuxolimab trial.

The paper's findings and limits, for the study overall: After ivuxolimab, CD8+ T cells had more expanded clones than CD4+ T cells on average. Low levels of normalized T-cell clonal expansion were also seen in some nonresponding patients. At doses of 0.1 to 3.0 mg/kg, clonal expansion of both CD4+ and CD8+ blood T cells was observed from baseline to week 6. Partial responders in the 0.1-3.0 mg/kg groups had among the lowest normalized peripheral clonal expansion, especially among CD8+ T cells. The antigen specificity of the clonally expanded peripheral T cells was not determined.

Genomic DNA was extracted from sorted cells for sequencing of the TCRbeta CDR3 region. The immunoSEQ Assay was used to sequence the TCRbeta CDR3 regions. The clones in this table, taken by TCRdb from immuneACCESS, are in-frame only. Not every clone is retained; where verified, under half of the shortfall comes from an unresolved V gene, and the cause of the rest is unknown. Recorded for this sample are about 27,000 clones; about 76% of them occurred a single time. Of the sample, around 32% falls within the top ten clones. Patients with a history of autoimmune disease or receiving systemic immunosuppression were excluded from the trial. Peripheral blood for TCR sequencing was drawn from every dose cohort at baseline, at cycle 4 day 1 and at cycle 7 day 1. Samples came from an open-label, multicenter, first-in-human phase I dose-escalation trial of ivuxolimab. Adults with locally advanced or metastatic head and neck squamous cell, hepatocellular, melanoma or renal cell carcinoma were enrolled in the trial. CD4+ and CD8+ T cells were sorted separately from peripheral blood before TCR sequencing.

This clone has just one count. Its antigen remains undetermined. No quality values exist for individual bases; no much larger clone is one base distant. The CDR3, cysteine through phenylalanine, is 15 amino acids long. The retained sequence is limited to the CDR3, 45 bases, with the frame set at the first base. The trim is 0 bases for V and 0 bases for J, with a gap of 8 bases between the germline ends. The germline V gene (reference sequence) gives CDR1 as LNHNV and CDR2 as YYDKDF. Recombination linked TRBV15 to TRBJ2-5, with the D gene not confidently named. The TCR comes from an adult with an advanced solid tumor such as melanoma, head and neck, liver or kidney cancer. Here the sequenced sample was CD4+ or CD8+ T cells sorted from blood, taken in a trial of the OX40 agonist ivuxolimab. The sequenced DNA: TGTGCCACCAGCAGAGATCACCCCTACCAAGAGACCCAGTACTTC. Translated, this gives CATSRDHPYQETQYF.